These T cell receptor beta chains were read from a single sample in a study of shared clonotypes between healthy human individuals. The table came from immunoSEQ multiplex PCR; TCRdb's copy has only in-frame clones and leaves some out. The sample shows about 1.1 million clones, approximately 80% of them seen only once. The sample consisted of memory CD4+ T cells from PBMCs. These receptor sequences come from a man between 18 and 35 years old in good health. Some clones in this sample may be carry-over from other donors' samples. Each CDR3 is given with its conserved first and last residue. D genes are given only for firm matches. Size is stated for part of the rows, as once, few or many counts, or as a class when the clone is expanded.

CDR3nt: TGTGCCAGTAGTATCCATAGGTCCGGGGAGCTGTTTTTT
CDR3aa: CASSIHRSGELFF
d_gene: NA
v_gene: TRBV19
j_gene: TRBJ2-2
abundance: NA

CDR3nt: TGTGCCAGCAGCCGACAGGGGCGAAACACCGGGGAGCTGTTTTTT
CDR3aa: CASSRQGRNTGELFF
d_gene: TRBD1
v_gene: TRBV6-1
j_gene: TRBJ2-2
abundance: NA

CDR3nt: TGTGCCAGCAGTGTCGACAGGGTGTATGAAAAACTGTTTTTT
CDR3aa: CASSVDRVYEKLFF
d_gene: TRBD1
v_gene: TRBV2
j_gene: TRBJ1-4
abundance: NA

CDR3nt: TGTGCCAGCAGCTCGACCGCCGTCGGAGAGACCCAGTACTTC
CDR3aa: CASSSTAVGETQYF
d_gene: NA
v_gene: TRBV7-2
j_gene: TRBJ2-5
abundance: NA

CDR3nt: TGTGCCAGCAGGCAGGGGTCTGGAAACACCATATATTTT
CDR3aa: CASRQGSGNTIYF
d_gene: NA
v_gene: TRBV2
j_gene: TRBJ1-3
abundance: NA

CDR3nt: TGCGCCAGCAGCCCTAGGGGGCTGAGGGAAAAACTGTTTTTT
CDR3aa: CASSPRGLREKLFF
d_gene: TRBD1
v_gene: TRBV4-3
j_gene: TRBJ1-4
abundance: once

CDR3nt: TGTGCCAGCGCGCTGTCCCACAGGGTGGACTATGGCTACACCTTC
CDR3aa: CASALSHRVDYGYTF
d_gene: NA
v_gene: TRBV2
j_gene: TRBJ1-2
abundance: NA

CDR3nt: TGTGCCAGCAGACCAAATAATGACCAAGGACGGCCAGCTTTCTTT
CDR3aa: CASRPNNDQGRPAFF
d_gene: NA
v_gene: TRBV6-5
j_gene: TRBJ1-1
abundance: NA

CDR3nt: TGTGCCAGCAGCTTTTCCGGGCTAGCGGGATTTAATGAGCAGTTCTTC
CDR3aa: CASSFSGLAGFNEQFF
d_gene: TRBD2
v_gene: TRBV5-4
j_gene: TRBJ2-1
abundance: NA

CDR3nt: TGTGCCAGCAGCTTGGCCCGAGATCAGCCCCAGCATTTT
CDR3aa: CASSLARDQPQHF
d_gene: NA
v_gene: TRBV5-5
j_gene: TRBJ1-5
abundance: NA

CDR3nt: TGCGCCAGCAGCCAAGATGTTTGGACCGCGGACACTAACACCGGGGAGCTGTTTTTT
CDR3aa: CASSQDVWTADTNTGELFF
d_gene: NA
v_gene: TRBV4-1
j_gene: TRBJ2-2
abundance: NA

CDR3nt: TGTGCCAGCAGCCCTAGGGTACTAGCGGGAGGGCCCGGCGGGGAGCTGTTTTTT
CDR3aa: CASSPRVLAGGPGGELFF
d_gene: TRBD2
v_gene: TRBV11-2
j_gene: TRBJ2-2
abundance: NA

CDR3nt: TGTGCCAGCTCCCCGCAGAGGGTGGGTCAGCCCCAGCATTTT
CDR3aa: CASSPQRVGQPQHF
d_gene: NA
v_gene: TRBV18
j_gene: TRBJ1-5
abundance: NA

CDR3nt: TGTGCCAGCAGCCCCCCGGGACAGAAGGAAAAACTGTTTTTT
CDR3aa: CASSPPGQKEKLFF
d_gene: TRBD1
v_gene: TRBV28
j_gene: TRBJ1-4
abundance: few

CDR3nt: TGCGCCAGCAGCCCGGCGGGGGGCAGTTTCAACAATGAGCAGTTCTTC
CDR3aa: CASSPAGGSFNNEQFF
d_gene: TRBD2
v_gene: TRBV5-1
j_gene: TRBJ2-1
abundance: few